These 16 T cell receptor beta chains share one sample of origin, sequenced in a study of siplizumab effects on memory and regulatory T cells. Libraries were prepared by immunoSEQ multiplex PCR; TCRdb keeps only in-frame clonotypes and omits some of them. The data show some 90,000 clones, around 89% seen once. The specimen was CD4+ T cells sorted from blood. The receptors originated from a human donor in good health.

This clone was found once. V gene TRBV15 combines with J gene TRBJ2-5; D is undetermined. TRBJ2-7 matches the DNA end more closely, so the J call is doubtful. CDR3 length equals 15 residues. From germline, CDR1 is LNHNV and CDR2 YYDKDF (reference sequence). Written as DNA, the CDR3 is TGTGCCACCAGCAGAGGTCTAGGGATCTCCTACGAGCAGTACTTC. It codes for CATSRGLGISYEQYF.

This clone was recorded a few times. The CDR3 DNA reads as TGTGCCAGCACCCTGCAAGTCGACGGCTATGGCTACACCTTC. It codes for CASTLQVDGYGYTF. The rearrangement uses TRBV6-5 and TRBJ1-2; D is uncertain. CDR3 length: 14 amino acids. V was cut by 7 bases and J by 4 bases, with 16 bases left in between. CDR1 is MNHEY, CDR2 SVGAGI, per germline.

The chain employs TRBV19 and TRBJ2-1, with D possibly matching TRBD2 (5 bases). The germline V gene encodes CDR1 LNHDA and CDR2 SQIVND (reference sequence). V dropped 5 bases and J dropped 4 bases, with 6 bases sitting between them. The CDR3 length is 12 residues. In nucleotides, the CDR3 is TGTGCCAGTAGTCAGCGGTACAATGAGCAGTTCTTC. Translating it yields CASSQRYNEQFF.

This clone came up once. The chain couples TRBV4-2 to TRBJ2-1; D perhaps matches TRBD2 (7 bases). Germline V gene sequence: CDR1 LGHNA, CDR2 YNFKEQ. Between the trimmed V and J ends, which lost 6 bases and 5 bases, there was a span of 17 bases. The CDR3 runs 15 residues. CDR3 DNA: TGTGCCAGCAGGCTGATCGGGGGGCGGCACAATGAGCAGTTCTTC. It translates to CASRLIGGRHNEQFF.

The chain couples TRBV2 to TRBJ2-1, with D possibly TRBD2 on 5 matching bases. V was shortened by 6 bases and J by 7 bases, with 13 bases between the two germline ends. CDR3 length equals 13 residues. Germline V lookup: CDR1 SNHLY, CDR2 FYNNEI. CDR3 coding DNA: TGTGCCAGCAGAACCCCCGAGCGGAATGAGCAGTTCTTC. This gives the protein CASRTPERNEQFF.

The chain couples TRBV2 to TRBJ1-3, with D uncertain. V was shortened by 4 bases and J by 8 bases, with 9 bases between the two germline ends. In germline, CDR1 is SNHLY, CDR2 FYNNEI. CDR3 length equals 12 residues. The CDR3 here is CASSVEGYTIYF. CDR3 nucleotides: TGTGCCAGCAGTGTGGAGGGCTACACCATATATTTT.

The chain couples TRBV5-4 to TRBJ2-3; tentatively, D is TRBD2 (5 bases). The CDR3 spans 13 residues. The germline CDR1 and CDR2 sequences are SGHNT and YYREEE (reference sequence). V lost 3 bases and J lost 1, with 6 bases in between. CDR3 nucleotides: TGTGCCAGCAGCTCCGGGGGCACAGATACGCAGTATTTT. Amino acid sequence: CASSSGGTDTQYF.

The chain links TRBV5-1 to TRBJ2-5; 10 bases are a match to TRBD2. The CDR3 loop spans 19 amino acids. Germline V gives CDR1 SGHRS, CDR2 YFSETQ. The V gene end was trimmed by 0 bases and the J gene end by 5 bases; junction bases not matched to a gene: 16. CDR3 sequence (DNA): TGCGCCAGCAGCTTGGCCACAGGGATTGGGACTAGCGTCTGGGAGACCCAGTACTTC. Protein: CASSLATGIGTSVWETQYF. Drawing the rest from reference TRBV5-1 and TRBJ2-5, the complete variable domain is KAGVTQTPRYLIKTRGQQVTLSCSPISGHRSVSWYQQTPGQGLQFLFEYFSETQRNKGNFPGRFSGRQFSNSRSEMNVSTLELGDSALYLCASSLATGIGTSVWETQYFGPGTRLLVL.

This chain joins TRBV19 and TRBJ2-2; maybe TRBD1 (7 bases). This CDR3 contains 16 residues. In germline, CDR1 is LNHDA, CDR2 SQIVND (reference sequence). The V end lost 0 bases, the J end lost 5 bases, and 13 bases lay between the germline ends. The chain's CDR3 is CASSIDRRGRTGELFF. Written as DNA, the CDR3 is TGTGCCAGTAGTATAGATCGGAGGGGGCGAACCGGGGAGCTGTTTTTT.

The chain uses TRBV19 and TRBJ2-7, with a weak D call TRBD2 (6 bases). With 3 bases removed from V and 2 bases from J, the gap between germline ends came to 14 bases. The germline gives CDR1 LNHDA, CDR2 SQIVND (reference sequence). The CDR3 is 15 residues long. The DNA for the CDR3 is TGTGCCAGTAGTATGGAGGGCTTGGGGGCCTACGAGCAGTACTTC. Translated: CASSMEGLGAYEQYF.

V gene TRBV7-6 combines with J gene TRBJ2-5; D unresolved. The DNA end favors TRBJ2-7, so the J call may be wrong. This CDR3 is 15 amino acids long. CDR1 and CDR2 from the germline V gene are SGHVS and FNYEAQ. The CDR3 nucleotides read TGTGCCAGCAGCCCTGGTGGAGCCCTAGACTACGAGCAGTACTTC. It encodes CASSPGGALDYEQYF.

The V call is TRBV5-4, the J call TRBJ2-4; 7 bases fit TRBD1. Losses at the gene ends were 4 bases for V and 0 bases for J; bases not matched to a gene: 10. Germline lookup yields CDR1 SGHNT and CDR2 YYREEE (reference sequence). The CDR3 length is 17 residues. The CDR3 sequence: CASSSRDSSIAKNIQYF. In DNA, the CDR3 is TGTGCCAGCAGCAGCCGGGACAGTTCGATAGCCAAAAACATTCAGTACTTC.

V gene TRBV4-1 combines with J gene TRBJ2-3; tentative D call: TRBD2 (5 bases). Per germline, CDR1 MGHRA and CDR2 YSYEKL. This CDR3 has 14 residues. Trimming took 1 base from V and 4 from J, leaving 9 bases between them. CDR3 in amino acids: CASSQGGPADTQYF. The CDR3 DNA reads as TGCGCCAGCAGCCAAGGAGGGCCGGCAGATACGCAGTATTTT.

This clone has just one count. This chain connects TRBV11-3 to TRBJ2-1; 10 positions match TRBD2. The CDR3 loop spans 18 amino acids. The germline V gene has CDR1 SGHNT and CDR2 YENEEA. J gave up 2 bases and V 3 bases, and 10 bases lay outside the gene matches. The CDR3 sequence: CASSFRLRLAGAYNEQFF. DNA of the CDR3: TGTGCCAGCAGCTTCCGACTAAGGCTAGCGGGAGCCTACAATGAGCAGTTCTTC.

This chain links TRBV28 with TRBJ1-5; 7 bases are a match to TRBD1. Germline V gene sequence: CDR1 MDHEN, CDR2 SYDVKM. V lost 2 bases to trimming and J lost 1 base; unmatched junction nucleotides: 5. CDR3 length: 16 residues. The CDR3 nucleotides are TGTGCCAGCAGTTTAGTCAGGGGGGCGAGCAATCAGCCCCAGCATTTT. It encodes CASSLVRGASNQPQHF.

This sequence joins TRBV6-5 and TRBJ1-1; 7 positions agree with TRBD1. Germline CDR1 reads MNHEY; CDR2 reads SVGAGI. V lost 7 bases, J lost 6 bases, and 2 bases stayed unmatched. The length of the CDR3 is 11 residues. The CDR3, as DNA: TGTGCCAGCAAGGGGGCTTCTGAAGCTTTCTTT. Protein: CASKGASEAFF.